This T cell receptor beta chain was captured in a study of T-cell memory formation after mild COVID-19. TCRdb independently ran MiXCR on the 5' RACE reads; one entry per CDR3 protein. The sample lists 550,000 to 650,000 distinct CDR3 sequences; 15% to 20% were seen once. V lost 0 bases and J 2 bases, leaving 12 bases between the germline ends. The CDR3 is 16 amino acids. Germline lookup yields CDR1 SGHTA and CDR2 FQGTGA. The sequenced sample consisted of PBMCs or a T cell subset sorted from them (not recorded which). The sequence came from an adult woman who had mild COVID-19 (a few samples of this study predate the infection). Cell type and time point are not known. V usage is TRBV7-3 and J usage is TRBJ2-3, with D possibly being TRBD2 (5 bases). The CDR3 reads CASSLTGSVPTDTQYF. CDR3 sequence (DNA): TGTGCCAGCAGCTTAACGGGTAGCGTACCCACAGATACGCAGTATTTT. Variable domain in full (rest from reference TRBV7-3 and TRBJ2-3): GAGVSQTPSNKVTEKGKYVELRCDPISGHTALYWYRQSLGQGPEFLIYFQGTGAADDSGLPNDRFFAVRPEGSVSTLKIQRTERGDSAVYLCASSLTGSVPTDTQYFGPGTRLTVL.